These T cell receptor beta chains were read from a single sample in a study of blood T cells in healthy people across ages. TCRdb ran MiXCR on the 5' RACE reads and lists one entry per CDR3 protein. Of some 900,000 distinct CDR3 sequences in the sample, 48% were seen once. The sample was blood. The receptor set was obtained from a man aged 25 to 40 in good health. CDR3s leave out the opening cysteine and the closing phenylalanine or tryptophan. Each record gives: CDR3 length, V gene, J gene, CDR3 protein.

>12|TRBV24-1|TRBJ1-4
ATSSGTVSEKLF
>12|TRBV20-1|TRBJ2-3
SASLAGAADKQY
>14|TRBV20-1|TRBJ2-3
SARDQEGGRTDTQY
>13|TRBV12-3/TRBV12-4|TRBJ1-2
ASATQAGHNYGYT
>10|TRBV29-1|TRBJ2-7
SVGQGGGEQY
>12|TRBV6-1|TRBJ1-2
ASSERQGNYGYT
>12|TRBV10-3|TRBJ2-3
AISEARGPDTQY
>12|TRBV20-1|TRBJ1-2
SATKDGPNYGYT
>13|TRBV9|TRBJ2-7
ASSGPRAELYEQY
>12|TRBV27|TRBJ2-1
ASTERRLNNEQF
>8|TRBV20-1|TRBJ2-7
SASRDEQY
>16|TRBV4-3|TRBJ1-4
ASSQGAGQATTNEKLF
>14|TRBV6-6|TRBJ2-1
ASSSGQENSYNEQF
>15|TRBV4-3|TRBJ2-2
ASSQSAAGQGAGELF
>12|TRBV7-2|TRBJ2-3
ASSLQGKADTQY
>12|TRBV12-3/TRBV12-4|TRBJ1-6
ASSLEVKNSPLH
>10|TRBV4-2|TRBJ2-7
ASSGGATEQY
>11|TRBV5-1|TRBJ2-7
ASSVVGNYEQY
>10|TRBV3-1|TRBJ1-1
ASSQGQSEAF
>11|TRBV11-2|TRBJ2-7
ASVRGGYNEQY
>12|TRBV7-9|TRBJ2-1
ASSLGLVDNEQF
>12|TRBV9|TRBJ1-2
ASSPHDRGYGYT
>13|TRBV15|TRBJ2-5
ATRFRPGPQETQY
>9|TRBV7-8|TRBJ2-1
ASSLAHEQF
>13|TRBV4-1|TRBJ1-1
ASSHQGRRNTEAF
>13|TRBV7-2|TRBJ2-2
ASSASGANTGELF
>11|TRBV28|TRBJ2-7
ASKRASQGEQY
>12|TRBV9|TRBJ2-3
ASTLAGGTDTQY
>14|TRBV27|TRBJ2-7
ASSVGRDRVLYEQY
>13|TRBV20-1|TRBJ2-4
SARTPGLREDIQY
>15|TRBV6-2/TRBV6-3|TRBJ2-3
ASSPILAGVGADTQY
>12|TRBV5-1|TRBJ2-3
ASSLDTGPDTQY
>10|TRBV20-1|TRBJ2-1
SASLQRDEQF
>11|TRBV29-1|TRBJ2-5
SARTGVGETQY
>13|TRBV13|TRBJ1-1
ASSLESRVDTEAF
>14|TRBV7-2|TRBJ2-1
ASSSPGLAGPREQF
>14|TRBV9|TRBJ2-3
ASSKAAGGGTDTQY
>12|TRBV6-2/TRBV6-3|TRBJ2-1
ASRGTSNPNEQF
>14|TRBV7-8|TRBJ2-3
ASTAGAGLGTDTQY
>13|TRBV7-4|-
ASSFGTGGYNEQY
>14|TRBV15|TRBJ1-5
ATSRVDRGHNQPQH
>12|TRBV20-1|TRBJ2-6
SAIGTVGANVLT
>11|TRBV28|-
ASTKRGYETQY
>13|TRBV6-5|TRBJ2-1
ASSYGRGWYNEQF
>10|TRBV7-2|TRBJ2-7
ASQSGDYEQY
>12|TRBV7-2|TRBJ2-1
ASSWEAKRYEQF
>14|TRBV5-1|TRBJ1-2
ASSSTGTGDNYGYT
>15|TRBV6-1|TRBJ2-6
ASSEFHGVDGANVLT
>12|TRBV5-5|TRBJ2-2
ASSPLGLAGELF
>12|TRBV7-9|TRBJ1-1
ASSRETANTEAF
>13|TRBV7-9|TRBJ2-7
ASSDTGSLSYEQY
>14|TRBV27|TRBJ2-3
ASSPPGILGTDTQY
>12|TRBV29-1|TRBJ2-5
SVEERSVQETQY
>13|TRBV28|TRBJ1-1
ASSSPFGGPIEAF
>13|TRBV20-1|TRBJ2-3
SALPFGQSTDTQY
>11|TRBV2|TRBJ1-5
ASGRDTDQPQH